The clone carrying this TCR beta chain was seen only once. This sample stems from a study of long-term antiretroviral therapy in people with HIV. Investigators performed immunoSEQ version v3.0 at survey level. Clones were read by immunoSEQ multiplex PCR, and TCRdb kept only the in-frame ones, dropping some. Here the sample spans more than 15,000 clones, 60% to 85% being singletons. Post-ART PBMC samples numbered at least two per donor, and pre-ART ones at least one. Going into DNA extraction, samples held about 0.85-11 million cryopreserved PBMC. Sequenced here: unsorted PBMCs, sampled 2.9 years after starting antiretroviral therapy. This TCR was sampled from a woman aged 25 to 39 with HIV.

CDR3 region: CATHRQAPDTGELFF. CDR3 DNA sequence: TGTGCCACGCATAGACAAGCCCCGGACACCGGGGAGCTGTTTTTT. The chain recombines TRBV30 with TRBJ2-2; D ambiguous. V lost 8 bases and J lost 3, with 19 bases in between. From germline, CDR1 is GTSNPN and CDR2 SVGIG (reference sequence). The CDR3 contains 15 residues.